This TCR beta chain was found in a study of T cells in Graves' hyperthyroidism and ophthalmopathy. Germline V lookup: CDR1 MNHEY, CDR2 SVGAGI. V gave up 0 bases and J gave up 0 bases, with 14 bases separating them. This CDR3 has 17 residues. Diagnosis relied on clinical symptoms, serum thyroxine and TRAb, thyroid ultrasound and orbital computed tomography. Researchers took RNA transcripts and amplified the TCR beta CDR3 regions from them. HTBI primers were employed in a first-round RT-PCR of the TCR CDR3. One entry per CDR3 protein results from TCRdb running MiXCR on the multiplex PCR reads. The repertoire holds approximately 350,000 distinct CDR3 sequences, with around 15% as singletons.

The chain uses TRBV6-5 and TRBJ1-1; D is perhaps TRBD1 (6 bases). Material: blood. This sequence was found in a woman aged 55 to 70 with Graves' ophthalmopathy. For the CDR3, the DNA is TGTGCCAGCAGTTACTCGGGACATCTATCTATGAACACTGAAGCTTTCTTT. Its protein is CASSYSGHLSMNTEAFF.